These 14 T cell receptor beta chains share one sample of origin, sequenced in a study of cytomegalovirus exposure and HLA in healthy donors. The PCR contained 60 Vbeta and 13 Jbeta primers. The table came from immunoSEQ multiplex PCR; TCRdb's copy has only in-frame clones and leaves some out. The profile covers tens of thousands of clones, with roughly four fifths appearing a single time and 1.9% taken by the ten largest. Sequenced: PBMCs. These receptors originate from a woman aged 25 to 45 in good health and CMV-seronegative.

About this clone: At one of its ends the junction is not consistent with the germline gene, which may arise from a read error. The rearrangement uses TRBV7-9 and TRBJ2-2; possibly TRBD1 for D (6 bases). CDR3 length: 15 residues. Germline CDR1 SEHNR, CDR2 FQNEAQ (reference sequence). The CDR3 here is CSSSSYRGQTGELFF. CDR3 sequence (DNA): TGTTCCAGCAGCTCATACCGAGGACAGACCGGGGAGCTGTTTTTT.

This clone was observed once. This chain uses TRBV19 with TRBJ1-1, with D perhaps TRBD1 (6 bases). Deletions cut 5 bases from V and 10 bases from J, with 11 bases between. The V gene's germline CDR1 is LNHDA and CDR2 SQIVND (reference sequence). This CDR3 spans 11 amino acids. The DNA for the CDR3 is TGTGCCAGTAGTGCGACAGGAAGAGCTTTCTTT. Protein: CASSATGRAFF.

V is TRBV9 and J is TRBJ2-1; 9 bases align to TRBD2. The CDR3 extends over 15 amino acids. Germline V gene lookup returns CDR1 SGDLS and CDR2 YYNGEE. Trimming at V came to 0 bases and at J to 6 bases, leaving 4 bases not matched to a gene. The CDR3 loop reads CASSVALAGLNEQFF. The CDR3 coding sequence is TGTGCCAGCAGCGTAGCACTAGCGGGTCTCAATGAGCAGTTCTTC.

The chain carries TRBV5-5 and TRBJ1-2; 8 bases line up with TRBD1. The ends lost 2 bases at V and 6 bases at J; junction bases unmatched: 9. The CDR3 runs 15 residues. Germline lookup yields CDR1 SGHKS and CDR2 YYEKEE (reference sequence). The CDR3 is CASSLEDRAADGYTF. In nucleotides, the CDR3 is TGTGCCAGCAGCTTAGAGGACAGGGCGGCGGATGGCTACACCTTC.

The CDR3 loop is CASSHPRGPSGNTIYF. Here the CDR3 DNA reads TGTGCCAGCAGCCATCCCCGGGGTCCCTCTGGAAACACCATATATTTT. The chain links TRBV28 to TRBJ1-3; D gene unclear. CDR3 size: 16 residues. Trimming left V 6 bases short and J 0 bases short, with 15 bases between. CDR1 is MDHEN, CDR2 SYDVKM, per germline.

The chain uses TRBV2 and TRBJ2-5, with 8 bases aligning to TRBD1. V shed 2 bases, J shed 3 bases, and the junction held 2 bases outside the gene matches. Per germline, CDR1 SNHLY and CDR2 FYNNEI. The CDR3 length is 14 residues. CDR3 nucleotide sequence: TGTGCCAGCAGTGAATGGACAGGGAAAGAGACCCAGTACTTC. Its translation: CASSEWTGKETQYF.

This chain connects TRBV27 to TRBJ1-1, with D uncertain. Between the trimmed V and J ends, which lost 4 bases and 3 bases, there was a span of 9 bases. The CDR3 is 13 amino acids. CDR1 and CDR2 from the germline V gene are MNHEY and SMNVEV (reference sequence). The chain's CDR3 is CASSWFRDTEAFF. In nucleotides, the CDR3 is TGTGCCAGCAGTTGGTTTCGCGACACTGAAGCTTTCTTT.

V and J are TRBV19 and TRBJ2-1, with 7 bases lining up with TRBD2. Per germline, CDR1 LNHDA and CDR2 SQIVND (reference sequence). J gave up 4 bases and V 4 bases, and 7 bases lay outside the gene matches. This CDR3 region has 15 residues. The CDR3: CASSTQREPYNEQFF. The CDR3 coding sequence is TGTGCCAGTAGTACCCAGCGGGAACCTTACAATGAGCAGTTCTTC.

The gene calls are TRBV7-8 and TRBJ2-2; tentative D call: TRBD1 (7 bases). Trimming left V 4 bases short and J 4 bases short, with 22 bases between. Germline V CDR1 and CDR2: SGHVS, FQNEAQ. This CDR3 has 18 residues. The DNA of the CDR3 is TGTGCCAGCAGCTCTCCGCTTGGAGGGGGCGCAGGCACCGGGGAGCTGTTTTTT. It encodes CASSSPLGGGAGTGELFF.

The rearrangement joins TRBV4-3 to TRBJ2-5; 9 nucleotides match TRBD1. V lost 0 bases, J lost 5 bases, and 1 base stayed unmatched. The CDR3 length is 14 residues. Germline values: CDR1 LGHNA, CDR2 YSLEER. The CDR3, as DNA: TGCGCCAGCAGCCAAGAAGGACAGGGGGAGACCCAGTACTTC. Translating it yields CASSQEGQGETQYF.

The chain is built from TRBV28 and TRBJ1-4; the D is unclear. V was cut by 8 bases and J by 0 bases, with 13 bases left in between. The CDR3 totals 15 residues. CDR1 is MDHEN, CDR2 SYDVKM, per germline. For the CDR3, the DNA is TGTGCCAGCTCTGCCGCGGAGACAACTAATGAAAAACTGTTTTTT. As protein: CASSAAETTNEKLFF.

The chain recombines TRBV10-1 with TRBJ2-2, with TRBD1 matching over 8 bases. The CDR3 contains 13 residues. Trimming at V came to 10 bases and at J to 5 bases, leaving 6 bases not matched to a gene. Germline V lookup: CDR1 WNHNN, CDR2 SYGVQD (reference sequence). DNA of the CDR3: TGCGCCACCTCGCAGGGGGCAACCGGGGAGCTGTTTTTT. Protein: CATSQGATGELFF.

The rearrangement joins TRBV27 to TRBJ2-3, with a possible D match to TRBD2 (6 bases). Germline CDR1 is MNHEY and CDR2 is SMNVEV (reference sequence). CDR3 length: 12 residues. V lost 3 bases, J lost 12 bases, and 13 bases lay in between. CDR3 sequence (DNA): TGTGCCAGCAGTTTCCCGGGACTTGCACAGTATTTT. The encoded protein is CASSFPGLAQYF.

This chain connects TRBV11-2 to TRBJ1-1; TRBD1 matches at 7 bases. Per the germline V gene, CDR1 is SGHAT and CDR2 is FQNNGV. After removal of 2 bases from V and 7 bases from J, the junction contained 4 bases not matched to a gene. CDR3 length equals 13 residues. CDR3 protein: CASSLKRTGEAFF. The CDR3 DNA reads TGTGCCAGCAGCTTAAAAAGGACAGGTGAAGCTTTCTTT. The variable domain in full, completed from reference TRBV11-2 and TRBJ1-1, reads EAGVAQSPRYKIIEKRQSVAFWCNPISGHATLYWYQQILGQGPKLLIQFQNNGVVDDSQLPKDRFSAERLKGVDSTLKIQPAKLEDSAVYLCASSLKRTGEAFFGQGTRLTVV.